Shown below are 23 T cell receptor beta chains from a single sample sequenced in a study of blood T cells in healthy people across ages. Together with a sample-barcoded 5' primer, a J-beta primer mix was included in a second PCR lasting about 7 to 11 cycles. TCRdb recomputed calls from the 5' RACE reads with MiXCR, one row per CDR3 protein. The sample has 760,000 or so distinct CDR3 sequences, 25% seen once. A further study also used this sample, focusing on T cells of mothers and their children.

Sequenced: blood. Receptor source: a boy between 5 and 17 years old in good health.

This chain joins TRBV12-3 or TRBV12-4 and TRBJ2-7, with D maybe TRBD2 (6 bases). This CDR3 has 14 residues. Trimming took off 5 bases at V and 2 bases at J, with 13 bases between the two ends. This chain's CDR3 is CASSRDSFAYEQYF. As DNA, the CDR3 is TGTGCCAGCAGTCGGGACTCATTTGCCTACGAGCAGTACTTC.

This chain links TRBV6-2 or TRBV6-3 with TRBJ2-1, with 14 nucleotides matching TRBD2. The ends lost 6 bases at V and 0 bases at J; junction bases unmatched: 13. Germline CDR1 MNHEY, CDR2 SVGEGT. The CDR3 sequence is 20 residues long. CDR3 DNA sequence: TGTGCCAGCAGCGGAGCGACTAGCGGGGGGGCCCAGAGCTCCTACAATGAGCAGTTCTTC. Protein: CASSGATSGGAQSSYNEQFF.

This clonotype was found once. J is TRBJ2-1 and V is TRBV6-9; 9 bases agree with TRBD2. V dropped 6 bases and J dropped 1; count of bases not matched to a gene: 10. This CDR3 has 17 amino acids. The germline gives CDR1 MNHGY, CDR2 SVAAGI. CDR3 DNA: TGTGCCAGCAGCGATAGTAGCGGGAGTGCATCCTACAATGAGCAGTTCTTC. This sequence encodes CASSDSSGSASYNEQFF.

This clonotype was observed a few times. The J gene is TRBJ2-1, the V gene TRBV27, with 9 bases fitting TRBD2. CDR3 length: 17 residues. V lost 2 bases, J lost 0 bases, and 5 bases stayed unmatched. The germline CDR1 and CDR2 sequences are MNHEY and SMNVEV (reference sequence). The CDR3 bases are TGTGCCAGCAGTTTAGCGGGAGGGTCTAGCTCCTACAATGAGCAGTTCTTC. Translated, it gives CASSLAGGSSSYNEQFF.

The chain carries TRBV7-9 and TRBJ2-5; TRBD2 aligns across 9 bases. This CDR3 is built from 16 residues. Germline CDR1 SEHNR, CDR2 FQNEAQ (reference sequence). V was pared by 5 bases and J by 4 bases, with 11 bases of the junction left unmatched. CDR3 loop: CASSANWREGGETQYF. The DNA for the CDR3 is TGTGCCAGCAGCGCAAATTGGCGGGAGGGCGGAGAGACCCAGTACTTC.

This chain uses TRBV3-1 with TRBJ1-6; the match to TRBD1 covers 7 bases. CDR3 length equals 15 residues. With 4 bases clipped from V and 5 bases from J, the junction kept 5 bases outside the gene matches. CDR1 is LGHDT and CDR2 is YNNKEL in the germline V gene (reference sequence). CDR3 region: CASSLGTANNSPLHF. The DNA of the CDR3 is TGTGCCAGCAGCCTTGGGACAGCCAATAATTCACCCCTCCACTTT.

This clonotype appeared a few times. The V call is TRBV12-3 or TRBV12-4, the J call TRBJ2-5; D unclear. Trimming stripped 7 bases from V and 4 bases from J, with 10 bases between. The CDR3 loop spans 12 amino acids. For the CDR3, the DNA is TGTGCCAGCAAGGTCATGGGAGAGACCCAGTACTTC. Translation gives CASKVMGETQYF.

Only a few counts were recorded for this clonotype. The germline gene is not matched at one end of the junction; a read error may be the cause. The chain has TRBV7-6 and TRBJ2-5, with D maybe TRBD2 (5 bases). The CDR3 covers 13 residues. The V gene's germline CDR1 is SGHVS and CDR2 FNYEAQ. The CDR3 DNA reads TGTGCCAGCAGCTTGGGCAGTTACAATGAGCGGTTCTTC. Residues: CASSLGSYNERFF.

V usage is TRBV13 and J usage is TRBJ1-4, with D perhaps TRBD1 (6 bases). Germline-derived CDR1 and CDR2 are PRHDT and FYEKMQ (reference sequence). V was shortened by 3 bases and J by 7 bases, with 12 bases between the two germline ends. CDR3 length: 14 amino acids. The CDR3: CASSFRGEGEKLFF. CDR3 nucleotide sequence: TGTGCCAGCAGCTTCAGGGGAGAGGGTGAAAAACTGTTTTTT.

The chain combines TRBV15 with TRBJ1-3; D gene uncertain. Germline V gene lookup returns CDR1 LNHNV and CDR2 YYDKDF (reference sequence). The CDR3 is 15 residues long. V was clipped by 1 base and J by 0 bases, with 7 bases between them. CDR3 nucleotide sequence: TGTGCCACCAGCAGAGGACGGCTCTCTGGAAACACCATATATTTT. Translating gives CATSRGRLSGNTIYF.

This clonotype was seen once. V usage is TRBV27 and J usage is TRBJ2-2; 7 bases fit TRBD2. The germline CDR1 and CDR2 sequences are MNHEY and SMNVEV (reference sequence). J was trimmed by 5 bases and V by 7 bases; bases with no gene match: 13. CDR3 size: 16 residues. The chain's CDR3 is CASKYGGTPGTGELFF. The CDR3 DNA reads TGTGCCAGCAAATACGGGGGGACCCCGGGAACCGGGGAGCTGTTTTTT.

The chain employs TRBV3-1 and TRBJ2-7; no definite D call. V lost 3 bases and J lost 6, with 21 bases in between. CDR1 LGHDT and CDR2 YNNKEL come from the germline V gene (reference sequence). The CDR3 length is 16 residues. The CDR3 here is CASSHIKAVTATEQYF. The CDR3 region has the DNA TGTGCCAGCAGCCATATCAAAGCCGTCACTGCAACCGAGCAGTACTTC.

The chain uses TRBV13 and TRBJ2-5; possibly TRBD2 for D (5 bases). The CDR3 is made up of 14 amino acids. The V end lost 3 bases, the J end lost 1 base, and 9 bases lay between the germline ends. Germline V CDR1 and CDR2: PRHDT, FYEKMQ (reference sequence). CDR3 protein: CASSFRDTQETQYF. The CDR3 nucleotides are TGTGCCAGCAGCTTCCGGGATACCCAAGAGACCCAGTACTTC.

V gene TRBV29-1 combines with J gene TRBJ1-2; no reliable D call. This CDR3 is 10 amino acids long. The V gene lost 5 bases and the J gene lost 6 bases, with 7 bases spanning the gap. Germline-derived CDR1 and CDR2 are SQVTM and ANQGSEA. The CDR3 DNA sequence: TGCAGCGTTTACGTGGATGGCTACACCTTC. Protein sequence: CSVYVDGYTF.

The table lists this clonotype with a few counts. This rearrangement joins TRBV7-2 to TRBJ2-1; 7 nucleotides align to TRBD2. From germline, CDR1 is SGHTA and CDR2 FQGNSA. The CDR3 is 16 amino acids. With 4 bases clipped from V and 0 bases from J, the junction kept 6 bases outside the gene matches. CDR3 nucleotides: TGTGCCAGCAGCTCCGCCAGCGGGGCCTCCTACAATGAGCAGTTCTTC. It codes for CASSSASGASYNEQFF.

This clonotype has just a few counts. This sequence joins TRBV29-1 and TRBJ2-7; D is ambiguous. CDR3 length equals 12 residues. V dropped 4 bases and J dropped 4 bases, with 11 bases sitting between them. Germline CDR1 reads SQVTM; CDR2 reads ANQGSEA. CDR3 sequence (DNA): TGCAGCGTTGGGCGGAGCTCTTACGAGCAGTACTTC. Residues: CSVGRSSYEQYF.

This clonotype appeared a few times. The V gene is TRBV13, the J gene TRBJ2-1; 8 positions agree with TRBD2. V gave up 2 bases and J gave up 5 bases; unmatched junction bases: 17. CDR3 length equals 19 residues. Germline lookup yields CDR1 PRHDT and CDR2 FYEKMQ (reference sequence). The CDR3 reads CASSLRQDLAGPPNNEQFF. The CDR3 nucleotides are TGTGCCAGCAGCTTAAGGCAAGACCTAGCGGGCCCTCCCAACAATGAGCAGTTCTTC.

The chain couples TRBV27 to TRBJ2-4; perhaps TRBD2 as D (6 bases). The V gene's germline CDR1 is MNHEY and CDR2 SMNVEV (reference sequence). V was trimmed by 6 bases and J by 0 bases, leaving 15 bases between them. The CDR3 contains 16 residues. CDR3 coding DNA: TGTGCCAGCAGAAGCGGACGGGACTTAGCCAAAAACATTCAGTACTTC. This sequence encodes CASRSGRDLAKNIQYF.

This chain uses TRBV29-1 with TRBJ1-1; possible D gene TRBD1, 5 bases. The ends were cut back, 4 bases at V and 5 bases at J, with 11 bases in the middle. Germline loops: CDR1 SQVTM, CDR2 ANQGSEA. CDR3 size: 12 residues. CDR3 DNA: TGCAGCGTTGTACGGGGGACGACTGAAGCTTTCTTT. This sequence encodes CSVVRGTTEAFF.

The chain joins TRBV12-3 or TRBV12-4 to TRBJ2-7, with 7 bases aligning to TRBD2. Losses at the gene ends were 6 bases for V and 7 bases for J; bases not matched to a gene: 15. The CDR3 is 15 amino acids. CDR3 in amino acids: CASSSRGDSGSEQYF. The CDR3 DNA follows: TGTGCCAGCAGCTCCCGGGGGGACTCGGGAAGTGAGCAGTACTTC.

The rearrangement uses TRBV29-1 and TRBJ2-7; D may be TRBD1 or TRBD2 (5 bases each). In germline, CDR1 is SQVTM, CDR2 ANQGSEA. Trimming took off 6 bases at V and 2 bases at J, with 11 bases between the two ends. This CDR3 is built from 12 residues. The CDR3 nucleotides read TGCAGCGTGGGGACCGAAACCTACGAGCAGTACTTC. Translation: CSVGTETYEQYF.

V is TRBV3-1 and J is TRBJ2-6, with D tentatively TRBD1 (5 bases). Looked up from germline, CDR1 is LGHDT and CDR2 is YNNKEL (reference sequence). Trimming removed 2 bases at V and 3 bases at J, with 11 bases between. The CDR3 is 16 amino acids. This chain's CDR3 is CASSQSQGGGANVLTF. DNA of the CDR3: TGTGCCAGCAGCCAAAGCCAGGGTGGTGGGGCCAACGTCCTGACTTTC.

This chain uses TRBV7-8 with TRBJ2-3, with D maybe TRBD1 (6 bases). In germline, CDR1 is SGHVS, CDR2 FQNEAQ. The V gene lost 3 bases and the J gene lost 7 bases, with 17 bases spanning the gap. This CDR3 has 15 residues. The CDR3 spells CASSLVADRTYTQYF. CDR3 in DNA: TGTGCCAGCAGCTTGGTGGCGGACAGAACCTATACGCAGTATTTT.